These 29 T cell receptor beta chains share one sample of origin, sequenced in a study of low-dose radiotherapy and immunotherapy resistance in tumors. cDNA synthesis used a TRAV/TRBV-specific primer set for both chains. TCR amplification involved about 20 PCR cycles with a constant-region primer and V-primer adapter. Via MiXCR, TCRdb re-called the reads, giving one row per CDR3 protein. The sample has some 94,000 distinct CDR3 sequences; around 20% are singletons. The time point is: after trial treatment. Regarding treatment: LDRT plus nivolumab, ipilimumab, low-dose cyclophosphamide and aspirin (RACIN trial). The sample in question was PBMCs, obtained after low-dose radiotherapy plus immunotherapy. The receptors were gathered from a female donor with ovarian cancer.

This clonotype was seen repeatedly, ten times or more. The V and J genes are TRBV7-2 and TRBJ2-7; 10 positions match TRBD2. CDR3 length equals 15 residues. Trimming took 5 bases from V and 0 from J; bases not matched to a gene: 4. Germline V gives CDR1 SGHTA, CDR2 FQGNSA. This CDR3 reads CASSTVAGGSYEQYF. CDR3 coding DNA: TGTGCCAGCAGCACCGTAGCGGGAGGCTCCTACGAGCAGTACTTC.

This clonotype has ten or more counts. The chain is built from TRBV11-3 and TRBJ2-2; 8 bases are shared with TRBD2. CDR1 and CDR2 (germline): SGHNT, YENEEA. V lost 2 bases and J lost 1; bases outside the gene matches: 6. The CDR3 runs 17 residues. The CDR3 DNA reads as TGTGCCAGCAGCTTATCGGCTAGCGGGCTGAACACCGGGGAGCTGTTTTTT. This gives the protein CASSLSASGLNTGELFF.

This clonotype was seen repeatedly, ten times or more. The V gene is TRBV29-1, the J gene TRBJ2-3; 12 nucleotides agree with TRBD2. The CDR3 extends over 17 amino acids. Germline CDR1 reads SQVTM; CDR2 reads ANQGSEA. Unmatched junction bases numbered 8, after V lost 1 base and J lost 3 bases. The CDR3 nucleotides read TGCAGCGTTGAAGGGTCTAGCGGGAGGGCCGGGACAGATACGCAGTATTTT. It translates to CSVEGSSGRAGTDTQYF.

At least ten counts were recorded for this clonotype. V usage is TRBV29-1 and J usage is TRBJ2-7; D uncertain. The CDR3 runs to 16 residues. The V end lost 4 bases, the J end lost 0 bases, and 19 bases lay between the germline ends. The V gene's germline CDR1 is SQVTM and CDR2 ANQGSEA. The CDR3 bases are TGCAGCGTTGGGGGTCGGCAGTTGGGAAGCTCCTACGAGCAGTACTTC. Translated: CSVGGRQLGSSYEQYF.

Remarks on this clonotype: A far larger clone is off by one base, so a read error is likely. The rearrangement links TRBV6-2 or TRBV6-3 to TRBJ2-5, with D perhaps matching TRBD2 (6 bases). The CDR3 contains 14 residues. Germline-derived CDR1 and CDR2 are MNHEY and SVGEGT. The V end was cut by 5 bases, the J end by 11 bases, with 21 bases between. In nucleotides, the CDR3 is TGTGCCAGCAGTCGGGACTTCACCTACAATGAGCAGTACTTC. Translating gives CASSRDFTYNEQYF.

This clonotype was picked up many times. The rearrangement joins TRBV2 to TRBJ2-7; 9 bases agree with TRBD2. J was trimmed by 4 bases and V by 7 bases; bases with no gene match: 11. Germline CDR1 SNHLY, CDR2 FYNNEI. The CDR3 loop spans 15 amino acids. The CDR3 region is CASKPTGTSRYEQYF. CDR3 bases: TGTGCCAGCAAACCTACCGGGACTAGCAGATACGAGCAGTACTTC.

Ten or more counts support this clonotype. V gene TRBV6-2 or TRBV6-3 combines with J gene TRBJ1-1; 12 bases are shared with TRBD1. The CDR3 totals 17 residues. Germline assignment: CDR1 MNHEY and CDR2 SVGEGT. The V segment lost 2 bases and the J segment 3 bases; nucleotides outside the gene matches: 7. The CDR3, as DNA: TGTGCCAGCAGTTACCCTTCGGGACAGGGGGCCGACACTGAAGCTTTCTTT. Translated: CASSYPSGQGADTEAFF.

In its sample, this clonotype was seen many times. The V gene is TRBV5-1, the J gene TRBJ2-1, with a possible D match to TRBD1 (6 bases). The CDR3 extends over 14 amino acids. Trimming removed 7 bases from V and 7 bases from J, with 18 bases in between. Germline lookup yields CDR1 SGHRS and CDR2 YFSETQ. As DNA, the CDR3 is TGCGCCAGCTCCTCCGCGGTAGGGGGAAATGAGCAGTTCTTC. Translating it yields CASSSAVGGNEQFF.

Many counts were recorded for this clonotype. The chain carries TRBV20-1 and TRBJ1-2; TRBD1 might be the D (5 bases). Germline V gene lookup returns CDR1 DFQATT and CDR2 SNEGSKA (reference sequence). Deletions cut 1 base from V and 6 bases from J, with 15 bases between. This CDR3 has 14 amino acids. The CDR3 loop reads CSARAGTSPHGYTF. CDR3 bases: TGCAGTGCTAGAGCTGGGACTTCCCCACATGGCTACACCTTC.

There are many counts of this clonotype. The chain has TRBV30 and TRBJ1-1, with TRBD1 matching over 7 bases. The CDR3 is made up of 14 amino acids. The germline gives CDR1 GTSNPN, CDR2 SVGIG (reference sequence). V lost 0 bases and J lost 5; bases outside the gene matches: 6. In DNA form, the CDR3 reads TGTGCCTGGAGTGTAGTCCAGGGGGGGACTGAAGCTTTCTTT. This encodes CAWSVVQGGTEAFF. Combining the CDR3 with reference TRBV30 and TRBJ1-1 gives the whole variable domain SQTIHQWPATLVQPVGSPLSLECTVEGTSNPNLYWYRQAAGRGLQLLFYSVGIGQISSEVPQNLSASRPQDRQFILSSKKLLLSDSGFYLCAWSVVQGGTEAFFGQGTRLTVV.

The sample holds many counts of this clonotype. The chain employs TRBV20-1 and TRBJ2-3, with TRBD2 as a possible D gene (5 bases). CDR1 and CDR2 from the germline V gene are DFQATT and SNEGSKA (reference sequence). V was trimmed by 6 bases and J by 5 bases, leaving 12 bases between them. There are 12 residues in the CDR3. The CDR3 nucleotides are TGCAGTGCGCAGCGGTTAGGAGATACGCAGTATTTT. Translation: CSAQRLGDTQYF.

The chain recombines TRBV20-1 with TRBJ2-5; 13 nucleotides agree with TRBD2. The CDR3 covers 17 residues. Germline V gives CDR1 DFQATT, CDR2 SNEGSKA (reference sequence). The V segment lost 8 bases and the J segment 7 bases; nucleotides outside the gene matches: 19. Written as DNA, the CDR3 is TGCAGTACCGACGGGACTAGCGGGGCTCAGGCTCGAGGGACCCAGTACTTC. Amino acid sequence: CSTDGTSGAQARGTQYF.

This clonotype was observed many times. The chain recombines TRBV3-1 with TRBJ2-1; 11 bases are a match to TRBD1. The V gene end was trimmed by 3 bases and the J gene end by 7 bases; junction bases not matched to a gene: 8. CDR3 length equals 16 residues. Germline CDR1 is LGHDT and CDR2 is YNNKEL (reference sequence). The CDR3 spells CASSHGQGAAGNEQFF. CDR3 in DNA: TGTGCCAGCAGCCATGGACAGGGGGCCGCGGGGAATGAGCAGTTCTTC.

Points on this clonotype: One end of the junction is discordant with germline, which a read error may explain. The V and J genes are TRBV6-5 and TRBJ1-2; D uncertain. The CDR3 runs to 13 residues. Germline V gene sequence: CDR1 MNHEY, CDR2 SVGAGI. CDR3 region: CASSPIHGYGYSF. Written as DNA, the CDR3 is TGTGCCAGCAGTCCGATACATGGGTATGGCTACAGCTTC.

This clonotype came up many times. The chain recombines TRBV20-1 with TRBJ2-3; D unclear. This CDR3 contains 14 residues. Trimming removed 6 bases from V and 3 bases from J, with 16 bases in between. In germline, CDR1 is DFQATT, CDR2 SNEGSKA (reference sequence). The DNA of the CDR3 is TGCAGTGCCCCGACTCATACTTCAACAGATACGCAGTATTTT. This codes for CSAPTHTSTDTQYF.

In its sample, this clonotype was seen many times. The chain is built from TRBV7-9 and TRBJ1-3; a possible D gene is TRBD1 (6 bases). Germline CDR1 reads SEHNR; CDR2 reads FQNEAQ (reference sequence). V lost 5 bases, J lost 6 bases, and 14 bases lay in between. CDR3 size: 14 residues. CDR3 region: CASSPPDRTNTIYF. The CDR3 DNA sequence: TGTGCCAGCAGCCCCCCCGACAGGACAAACACCATATATTTT.

V gene TRBV5-1 combines with J gene TRBJ1-6; TRBD1 aligns across 7 bases. This CDR3 contains 16 residues. The germline gives CDR1 SGHRS, CDR2 YFSETQ. Trimming removed 4 bases from V and 9 bases from J; junction bases left unmatched: 13. CDR3 bases: TGCGCCAGCAGCCCAAGTCAGGGGGGTTCAAGTTCACCCCTCCACTTT. Translation: CASSPSQGGSSSPLHF.

To note about this clonotype: It is likely a read error: a sequence one base away is far more abundant. The V call is TRBV12-3 or TRBV12-4, the J call TRBJ2-1; a weak D match, TRBD2 (6 bases). Trimming shortened V by 3 bases and J by 10 bases, and 13 bases separated the two germline ends. This CDR3 region has 13 residues. The CDR3 bases are TGTGCCAGCAGTTTTACACGAGCGGGCGAGCAGTTCTTC. Translating it yields CASSFTRAGEQFF.

This clonotype is a singleton in its sample. The CDR3 here is CAISGSETGVYEQYF. Written as DNA, the CDR3 is TGTGCCATCAGTGGGTCCGAGACGGGGGTTTACGAGCAGTACTTC. This chain connects TRBV10-3 to TRBJ2-7; D may be TRBD2 (6 bases). The CDR3 is 15 amino acids. Germline CDR1 is ENHRY and CDR2 is SYGVKD. Trimming left V 4 bases short and J 4 bases short, with 17 bases between.

This clonotype was seen ten or more times. The chain joins TRBV20-1 to TRBJ2-7; D unclear. The CDR3 extends over 14 amino acids. The V gene's germline CDR1 is DFQATT and CDR2 SNEGSKA (reference sequence). V lost 0 bases, J lost 3 bases, and 12 bases lay in between. CDR3 region: CSARDGPRNYEQYF. The CDR3 nucleotides read TGCAGTGCTAGAGACGGGCCTAGAAACTACGAGCAGTACTTC.

In its sample, this clonotype was seen many times. The chain links TRBV5-8 to TRBJ2-5, with D unclear. Deletions cut 2 bases from V and 4 bases from J, with 6 bases between. Germline lookup yields CDR1 SGHTS and CDR2 YDEGEE. The CDR3 has 12 residues. CDR3 sequence (DNA): TGTGCCAGCAGCTTCTTGTCAGAGACCCAGTACTTC. It yields the protein CASSFLSETQYF.

This clonotype showed up many times. The V call is TRBV29-1, the J call TRBJ1-1, with D possibly TRBD1 on 6 matching bases. CDR3 length: 15 amino acids. Germline V CDR1 and CDR2: SQVTM, ANQGSEA. Deletions cut 1 base from V and 0 bases from J, with 12 bases between. CDR3 sequence (DNA): TGCAGCGTTGAAGGGGGGAAGGGGGTGAACACTGAAGCTTTCTTT. This translates into CSVEGGKGVNTEAFF.

This clonotype was seen only a few times. The genes are TRBV30 and TRBJ1-6; the D gene is possibly TRBD1 (5 bases). Germline loops: CDR1 GTSNPN, CDR2 SVGIG (reference sequence). V was clipped by 3 bases and J by 14 bases, with 17 bases between them. This CDR3 contains 13 residues. The CDR3 bases are TGTGCCTGGAGCCTACCTGAGGGGAGGTCCCTCCACTTT. This codes for CAWSLPEGRSLHF.

The rearrangement uses TRBV4-2 and TRBJ2-7; perhaps D is TRBD1 or TRBD2 (5 bases each). The CDR3 length is 15 residues. V lost 0 bases to trimming and J lost 2 bases, with 11 bases between them. CDR1 LGHNA and CDR2 YNFKEQ come from the germline V gene. The CDR3 here is CASSQDFTGPYEQYF. CDR3 DNA sequence: TGTGCCAGCAGCCAAGATTTTACGGGGCCCTACGAGCAGTACTTC.

This clonotype appeared many times. The chain combines TRBV12-3 or TRBV12-4 with TRBJ1-2; D uncertain. V was trimmed by 10 bases and J by 8 bases, leaving 14 bases between them. The CDR3 runs to 11 residues. CDR3 sequence: CATSARWGYTF. The CDR3 coding sequence is TGTGCCACCTCTGCTAGATGGGGCTACACCTTC.

Notes on this clonotype: A much larger clone differs from this one at a single base, so this may be a read error. The chain is built from TRBV3-1 and TRBJ1-1, with no clear D. Looked up from germline, CDR1 is LGHDT and CDR2 is YNNKEL (reference sequence). The CDR3 consists of 14 residues. The CDR3 here is CASSQDWVNTEALF. The DNA of the CDR3 is TGTGCCAGCAGCCAAGATTGGGTGAACACTGAAGCTCTCTTT.

At least ten counts were recorded for this clonotype. The gene calls are TRBV29-1 and TRBJ2-5; 7 nucleotides line up with TRBD2. V lost 3 bases to trimming and J lost 5 bases; unmatched junction nucleotides: 9. CDR1 and CDR2 from the germline V gene are SQVTM and ANQGSEA. CDR3 size: 14 residues. The CDR3 region has the DNA TGCAGCGTTGATGGGGGAGGGCCGGGGGAGACCCAGTACTTC. This translates into CSVDGGGPGETQYF.

This clonotype appeared many times. CDR3 nucleotide sequence: TGTGCCAGCAGCTTGAGAACAGGGCGGGGCAATCAGCCCCAGCATTTT. It encodes CASSLRTGRGNQPQHF. The rearrangement uses TRBV5-6 and TRBJ1-5, with TRBD1 as a possible D gene (6 bases). The CDR3 consists of 16 residues. Germline assignment: CDR1 SGHDT and CDR2 YYEEEE. V was shortened by 1 base and J by 2 bases, with 13 bases between the two germline ends.

The CDR3: CASSPKTGDTEAFF. In DNA form, the CDR3 reads TGTGCCAGCTCACCGAAGACAGGGGACACTGAAGCTTTCTTT. The chain carries TRBV18 and TRBJ1-1, with 8 bases identical to TRBD1. The germline V gene encodes CDR1 KGHSH and CDR2 LQKENI. Trimming cost V 3 bases and J 3 bases; bases outside gene matches: 3. This CDR3 region has 14 residues.